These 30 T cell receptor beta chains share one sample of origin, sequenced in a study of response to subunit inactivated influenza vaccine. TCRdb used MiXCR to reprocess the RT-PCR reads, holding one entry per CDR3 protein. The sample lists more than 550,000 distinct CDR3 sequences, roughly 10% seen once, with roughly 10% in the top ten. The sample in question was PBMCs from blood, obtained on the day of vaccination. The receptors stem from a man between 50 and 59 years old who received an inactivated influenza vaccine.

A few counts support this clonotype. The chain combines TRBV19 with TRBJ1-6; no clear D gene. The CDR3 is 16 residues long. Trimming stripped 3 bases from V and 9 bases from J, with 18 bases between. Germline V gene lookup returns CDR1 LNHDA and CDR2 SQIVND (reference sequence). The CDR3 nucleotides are TGTGCCAGTAGTATCAGTCAGGAACTAAGTAGTTCACCCCTCCACTTT. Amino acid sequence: CASSISQELSSSPLHF.

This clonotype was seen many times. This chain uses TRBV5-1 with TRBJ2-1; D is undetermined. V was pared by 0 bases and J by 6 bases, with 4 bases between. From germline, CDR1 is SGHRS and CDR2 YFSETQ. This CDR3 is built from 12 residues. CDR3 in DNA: TGCGCCAGCAGCTTGGAACTCAATGAGCAGTTCTTC. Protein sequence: CASSLELNEQFF. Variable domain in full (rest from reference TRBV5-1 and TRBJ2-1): KAGVTQTPRYLIKTRGQQVTLSCSPISGHRSVSWYQQTPGQGLQFLFEYFSETQRNKGNFPGRFSGRQFSNSRSEMNVSTLELGDSALYLCASSLELNEQFFGPGTRLTVL.

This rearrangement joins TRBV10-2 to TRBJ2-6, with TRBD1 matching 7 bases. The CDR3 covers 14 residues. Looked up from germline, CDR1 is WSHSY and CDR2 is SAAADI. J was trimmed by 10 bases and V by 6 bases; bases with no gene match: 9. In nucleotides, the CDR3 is TGCGCCAGCAGGGCTTCAGGACAGGCTAACGTCCTGACTTTC. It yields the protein CASRASGQANVLTF.

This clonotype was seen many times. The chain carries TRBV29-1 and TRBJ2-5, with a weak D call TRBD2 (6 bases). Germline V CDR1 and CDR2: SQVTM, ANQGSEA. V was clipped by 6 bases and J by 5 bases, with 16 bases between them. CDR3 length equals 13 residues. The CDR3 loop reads CSVAGSGAETQYF. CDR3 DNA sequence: TGCAGCGTCGCAGGTAGCGGAGCGGAGACCCAGTACTTC.

The CDR3 reads CASSPTTSAADTEQFF. CDR3 nucleotides: TGCGCCAGCAGCCCCACCACTAGCGCGGCAGATACCGAGCAGTTCTTC. The gene calls are TRBV5-1 and TRBJ2-1, with TRBD2 matching over 7 bases. The length of the CDR3 is 16 residues. CDR1 and CDR2 from the germline V gene are SGHRS and YFSETQ. Germline trimming cut 4 bases from V and 10 bases from J; bases unmatched to any gene: 17.

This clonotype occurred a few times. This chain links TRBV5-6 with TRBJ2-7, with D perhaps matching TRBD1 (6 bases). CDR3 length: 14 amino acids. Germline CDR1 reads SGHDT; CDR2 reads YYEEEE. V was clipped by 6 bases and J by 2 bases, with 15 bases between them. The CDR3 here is CASIYQGSPYEQYF. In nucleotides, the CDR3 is TGTGCCAGCATCTATCAGGGGAGCCCCTACGAGCAGTACTTC.

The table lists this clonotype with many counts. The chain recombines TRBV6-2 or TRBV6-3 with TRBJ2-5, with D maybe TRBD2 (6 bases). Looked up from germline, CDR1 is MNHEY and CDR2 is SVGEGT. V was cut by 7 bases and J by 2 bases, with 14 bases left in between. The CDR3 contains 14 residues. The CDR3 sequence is CASIFGEDQETQYF. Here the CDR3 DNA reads TGTGCCAGCATTTTCGGGGAGGATCAAGAGACCCAGTACTTC.

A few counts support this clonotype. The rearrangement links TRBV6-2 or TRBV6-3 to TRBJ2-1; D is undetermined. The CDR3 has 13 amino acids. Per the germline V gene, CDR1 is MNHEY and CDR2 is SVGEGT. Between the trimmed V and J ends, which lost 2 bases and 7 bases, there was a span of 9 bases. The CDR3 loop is CASSYNGWNEQFF. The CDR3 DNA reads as TGTGCCAGCAGTTACAATGGGTGGAATGAGCAGTTCTTC.

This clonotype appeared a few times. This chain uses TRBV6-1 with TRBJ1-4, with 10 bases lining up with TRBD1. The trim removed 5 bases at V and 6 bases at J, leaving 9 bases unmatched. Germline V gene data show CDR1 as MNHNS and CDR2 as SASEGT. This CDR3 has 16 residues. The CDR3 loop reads CASSKRRDRGYEKLFF. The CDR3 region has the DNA TGTGCCAGCAGTAAACGCCGGGACAGGGGTTATGAAAAACTGTTTTTT.

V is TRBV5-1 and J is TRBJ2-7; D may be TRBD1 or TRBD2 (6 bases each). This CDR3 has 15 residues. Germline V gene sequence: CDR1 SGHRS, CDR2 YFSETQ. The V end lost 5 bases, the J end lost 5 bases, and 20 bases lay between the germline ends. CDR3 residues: CASSRRAVGGDEQYF. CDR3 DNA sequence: TGCGCCAGCAGTCGCCGGGCGGTGGGGGGCGACGAGCAGTACTTC.

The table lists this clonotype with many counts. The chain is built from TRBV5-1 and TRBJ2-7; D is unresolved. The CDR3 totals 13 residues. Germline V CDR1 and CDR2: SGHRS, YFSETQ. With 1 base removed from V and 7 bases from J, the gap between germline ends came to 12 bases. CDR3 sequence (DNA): TGCGCCAGCAGCTTGTCCTCGGTTCGGGAGCAGTACTTC. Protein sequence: CASSLSSVREQYF.

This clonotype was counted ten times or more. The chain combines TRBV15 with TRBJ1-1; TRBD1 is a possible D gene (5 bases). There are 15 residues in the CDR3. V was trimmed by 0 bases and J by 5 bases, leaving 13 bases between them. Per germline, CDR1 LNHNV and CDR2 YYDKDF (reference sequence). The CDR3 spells CATSRDSAGLTEAFF. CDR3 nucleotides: TGTGCCACCAGCAGAGATAGTGCGGGGCTGACTGAAGCTTTCTTT.

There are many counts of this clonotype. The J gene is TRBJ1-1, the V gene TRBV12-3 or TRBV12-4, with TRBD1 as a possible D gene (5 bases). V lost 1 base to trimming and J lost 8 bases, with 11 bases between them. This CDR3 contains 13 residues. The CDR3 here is CASSLGRRAEAFF. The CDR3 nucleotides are TGTGCCAGCAGTTTAGGGCGCAGGGCCGAAGCTTTCTTT.

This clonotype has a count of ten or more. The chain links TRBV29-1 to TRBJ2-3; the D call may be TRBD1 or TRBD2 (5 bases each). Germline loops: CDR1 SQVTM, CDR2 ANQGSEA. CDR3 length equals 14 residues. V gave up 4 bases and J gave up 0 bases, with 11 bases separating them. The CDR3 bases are TGCAGCGTTGGGGAGACAGAAAGCACAGATACGCAGTATTTT. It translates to CSVGETESTDTQYF.

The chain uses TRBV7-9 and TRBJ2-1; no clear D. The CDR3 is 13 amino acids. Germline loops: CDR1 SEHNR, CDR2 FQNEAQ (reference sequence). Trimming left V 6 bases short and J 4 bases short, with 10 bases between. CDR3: CASRVDGYNEQFF. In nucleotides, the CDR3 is TGTGCCAGCAGAGTGGACGGTTACAATGAGCAGTTCTTC.

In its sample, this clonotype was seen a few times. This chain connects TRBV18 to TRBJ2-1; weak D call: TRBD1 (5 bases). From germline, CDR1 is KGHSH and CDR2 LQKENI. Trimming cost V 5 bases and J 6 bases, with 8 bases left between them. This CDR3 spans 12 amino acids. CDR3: CASSAGINEQFF. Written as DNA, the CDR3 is TGTGCCAGCTCAGCAGGGATCAATGAGCAGTTCTTC.

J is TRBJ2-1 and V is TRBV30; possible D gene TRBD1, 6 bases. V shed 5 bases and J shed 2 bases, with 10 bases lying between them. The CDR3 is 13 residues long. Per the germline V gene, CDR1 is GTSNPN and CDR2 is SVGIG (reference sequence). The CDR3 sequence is CAWRRGTYNEQFF. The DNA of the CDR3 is TGTGCCTGGCGCAGGGGTACCTACAATGAGCAGTTCTTC.

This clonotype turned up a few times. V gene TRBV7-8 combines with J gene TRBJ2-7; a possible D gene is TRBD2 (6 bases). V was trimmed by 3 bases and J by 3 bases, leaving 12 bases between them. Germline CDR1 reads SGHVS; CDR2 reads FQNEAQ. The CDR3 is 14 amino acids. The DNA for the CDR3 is TGTGCCAGCAGCTTTGGGACTCTGAGCTACGAGCAGTACTTC. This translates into CASSFGTLSYEQYF. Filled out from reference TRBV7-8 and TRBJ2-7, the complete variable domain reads GAGVSQSPRYKVAKRGQDVALRCDPISGHVSLFWYQQALGQGPEFLTYFQNEAQLDKSGLPSDRFFAERPEGSVSTLKIQRTQQEDSAVYLCASSFGTLSYEQYFGPGTRLTVT.

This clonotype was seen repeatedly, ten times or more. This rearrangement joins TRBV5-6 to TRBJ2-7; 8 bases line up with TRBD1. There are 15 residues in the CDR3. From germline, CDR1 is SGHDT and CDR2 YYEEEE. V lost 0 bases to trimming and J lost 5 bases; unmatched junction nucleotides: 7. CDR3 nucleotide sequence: TGTGCCAGCAGCTTGGGCGGGACAGGTTTCGACGAGCAGTACTTC. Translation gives CASSLGGTGFDEQYF.

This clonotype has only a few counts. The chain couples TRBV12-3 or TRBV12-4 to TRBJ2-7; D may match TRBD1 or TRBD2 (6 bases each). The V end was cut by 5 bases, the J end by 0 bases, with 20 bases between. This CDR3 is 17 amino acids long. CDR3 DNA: TGTGCCAGCAGTCTCGTGGGGGGCAGTCCAAGCTCCTACGAGCAGTACTTC. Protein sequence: CASSLVGGSPSSYEQYF.

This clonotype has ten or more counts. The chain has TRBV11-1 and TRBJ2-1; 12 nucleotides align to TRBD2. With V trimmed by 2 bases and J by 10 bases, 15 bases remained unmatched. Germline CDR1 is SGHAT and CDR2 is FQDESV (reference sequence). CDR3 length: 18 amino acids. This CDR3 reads CASSLPFRLAGEQGEQFF. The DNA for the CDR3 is TGTGCCAGCAGCTTACCCTTCAGACTAGCGGGGGAACAGGGGGAGCAGTTCTTC.

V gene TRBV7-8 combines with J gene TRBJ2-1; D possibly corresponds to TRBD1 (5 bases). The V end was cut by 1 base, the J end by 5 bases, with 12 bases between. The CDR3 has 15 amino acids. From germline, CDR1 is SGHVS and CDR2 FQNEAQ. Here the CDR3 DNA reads TGTGCCAGCAGCTTAGTGGCAGGGTGGAACAATGAGCAGTTCTTC. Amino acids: CASSLVAGWNNEQFF.

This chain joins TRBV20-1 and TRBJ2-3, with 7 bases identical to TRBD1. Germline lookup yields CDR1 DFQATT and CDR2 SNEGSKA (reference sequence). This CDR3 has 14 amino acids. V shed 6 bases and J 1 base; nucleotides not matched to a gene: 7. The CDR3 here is CSANPTGGTDTQYF. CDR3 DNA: TGCAGTGCGAACCCTACAGGGGGCACAGATACGCAGTATTTT.

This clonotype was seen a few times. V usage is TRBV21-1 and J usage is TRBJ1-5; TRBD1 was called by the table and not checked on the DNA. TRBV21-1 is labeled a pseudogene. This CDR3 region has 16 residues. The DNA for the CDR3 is TGTGCCAGCACTGGCAGGGGAGTGGAGAGCAATCAGCCCCAGCATTTT. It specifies CASTGRGVESNQPQHF.

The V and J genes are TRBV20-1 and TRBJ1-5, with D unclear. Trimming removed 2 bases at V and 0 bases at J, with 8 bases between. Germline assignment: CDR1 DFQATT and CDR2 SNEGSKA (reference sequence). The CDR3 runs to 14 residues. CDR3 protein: CSARRLASNQPQHF. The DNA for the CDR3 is TGCAGTGCTAGACGGCTCGCTAGCAATCAGCCCCAGCATTTT.

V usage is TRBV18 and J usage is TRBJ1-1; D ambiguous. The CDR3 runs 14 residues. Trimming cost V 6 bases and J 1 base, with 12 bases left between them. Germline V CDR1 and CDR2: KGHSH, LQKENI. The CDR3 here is CASSRSAGNTEAFF. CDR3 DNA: TGTGCCAGCTCCCGCAGCGCAGGGAACACTGAAGCTTTCTTT.

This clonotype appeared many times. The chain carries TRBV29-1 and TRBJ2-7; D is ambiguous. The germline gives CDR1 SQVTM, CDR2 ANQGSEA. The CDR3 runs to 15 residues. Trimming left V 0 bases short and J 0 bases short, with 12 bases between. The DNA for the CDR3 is TGCAGCGTTGAAGATCCCTACTTAAGCTCCTACGAGCAGTACTTC. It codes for CSVEDPYLSSYEQYF.

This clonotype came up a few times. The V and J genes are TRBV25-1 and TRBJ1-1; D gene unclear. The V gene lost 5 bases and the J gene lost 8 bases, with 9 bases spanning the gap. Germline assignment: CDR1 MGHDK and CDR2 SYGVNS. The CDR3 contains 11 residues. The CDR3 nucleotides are TGTGCCAGCAGTACCGGACGGGAAGCTTTCTTT. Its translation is CASSTGREAFF. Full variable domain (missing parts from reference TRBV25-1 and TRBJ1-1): EADIYQTPRYLVIGTGKKITLECSQTMGHDKMYWYQQDPGMELHLIHYSYGVNSTEKGDLSSESTVSRIRTEHFPLTLESARPSHTSQYLCASSTGREAFFGQGTRLTVV.

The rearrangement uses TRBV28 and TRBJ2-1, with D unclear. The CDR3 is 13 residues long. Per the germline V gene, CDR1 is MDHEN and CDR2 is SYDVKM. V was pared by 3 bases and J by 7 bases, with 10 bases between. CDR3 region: CASSFSAGNEQFF. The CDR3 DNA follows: TGTGCCAGCAGTTTCTCCGCCGGTAATGAGCAGTTCTTC.

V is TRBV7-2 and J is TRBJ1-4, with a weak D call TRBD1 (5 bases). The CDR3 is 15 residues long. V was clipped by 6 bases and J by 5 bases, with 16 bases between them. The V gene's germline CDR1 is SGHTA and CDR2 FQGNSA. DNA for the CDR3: TGTGCCAGCAGAGCCTTTAGGACACCAAATGAAAAACTGTTTTTT. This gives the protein CASRAFRTPNEKLFF.